This is a list of T cell receptor beta chains from one sample in a study of response to subunit inactivated influenza vaccine. MiXCR, applied by TCRdb to the RT-PCR reads, yields one record per CDR3 protein. The table includes 500,000 to 600,000 distinct CDR3 sequences, 6.5% to 8% detected once. The sequences come from PBMCs from blood, collected less than 30 months after vaccination. These receptors all come from a man between 50 and 69 years old who received an inactivated influenza vaccine. Both conserved end residues are part of each CDR3. The D gene is left open where the match is weak. The size of a clone is reported for some rows only, either as once, few or many, or as a class for expanded clones.

V: TRBV9; size: NA; J: TRBJ2-3; D: TRBD2; CDR3: CASSVSWEGRGDTQYF; DNA: TGTGCCAGCAGCGTATCGTGGGAGGGCCGGGGAGATACGCAGTATTTT
V: TRBV7-2; size: many; J: TRBJ2-4; D: TRBD1; CDR3: CASSSPGTGKNIQYF; DNA: TGTGCCAGCAGCTCCCCCGGGACAGGGAAAAACATTCAGTACTTC
V: TRBV6-2/TRBV6-3; size: few; J: TRBJ1-4; D: NA; CDR3: CASSTGTEKLFF; DNA: TGTGCCAGCAGTACCGGGACAGAAAAACTGTTTTTT
V: TRBV7-9; size: few; J: TRBJ2-1; D: NA; CDR3: CASSWDTSYNEQFF; DNA: TGTGCCAGCAGCTGGGACACCTCCTACAATGAGCAGTTCTTC
V: TRBV4-1; size: few; J: TRBJ2-7; D: NA; CDR3: CASSHLGAEQYF; DNA: TGCGCCAGCAGCCACCTAGGAGCGGAGCAGTACTTC
V: TRBV5-1; size: NA; J: TRBJ2-7; D: TRBD2; CDR3: CASSTDPGLAARVEQYF; DNA: TGCGCCAGCAGCACAGATCCGGGACTAGCGGCGAGGGTCGAGCAGTACTTC
V: TRBV2; size: NA; J: TRBJ1-3; D: NA; CDR3: CASHFTPSGNTIYF; DNA: TGTGCCAGTCACTTTACACCCTCTGGAAACACCATATATTTT
V: TRBV5-1; size: NA; J: TRBJ2-1; D: TRBD2; CDR3: CASSLAFAGGAYNEQFF; DNA: TGCGCCAGCAGCTTGGCGTTTGCGGGGGGGGCCTACAATGAGCAGTTCTTC
V: TRBV30; size: NA; J: TRBJ2-1; D: NA; CDR3: CAWSVFGRVTYNEQFF; DNA: TGTGCCTGGAGTGTTTTCGGCAGGGTGACCTACAATGAGCAGTTCTTC
V: TRBV10-3; size: NA; J: TRBJ2-2; D: TRBD2; CDR3: CAISRGLAGIMNTGELFF; DNA: TGTGCCATCAGTAGAGGACTAGCGGGGATAATGAACACCGGGGAGCTGTTTTTT
V: TRBV12-3/TRBV12-4; size: many; J: TRBJ1-5; D: NA; CDR3: CASRRGGQPQHF; DNA: TGTGCCAGCAGAAGAGGGGGTCAGCCCCAGCATTTT
V: TRBV20-1; size: few; J: TRBJ2-4; D: NA; CDR3: CSAGPFSRQDFNIQYF; DNA: TGCAGTGCTGGACCGTTTTCTCGACAGGATTTTAACATTCAGTACTTC
V: TRBV5-5; size: few; J: TRBJ2-3; D: NA; CDR3: CASSSRPVGGQDTQYF; DNA: TGTGCCAGCAGCAGCAGACCCGTTGGCGGCCAGGATACGCAGTATTTT
V: TRBV28; size: NA; J: TRBJ2-1; D: TRBD2; CDR3: CASNKPGLGVHEQFF; DNA: TGTGCCAGCAATAAACCGGGACTAGGTGTGCATGAGCAGTTCTTC
V: TRBV12-3/TRBV12-4; size: NA; J: TRBJ2-1; D: NA; CDR3: CASSRTPSREQFF; DNA: TGTGCCAGCAGCAGGACCCCCTCGCGGGAGCAGTTCTTC
V: TRBV12-3/TRBV12-4; size: many; J: TRBJ1-5; D: TRBD1; CDR3: CASRGQGDQPQHF; DNA: TGTGCCAGCAGGGGACAGGGAGATCAGCCCCAGCATTTT
V: TRBV10-3; size: NA; J: TRBJ2-7; D: NA; CDR3: CAISFSHSYEQYF; DNA: TGTGCCATCAGTTTTAGCCACTCCTACGAGCAGTACTTC
V: TRBV29-1; size: many; J: TRBJ1-3; D: NA; CDR3: CSVSEGGYSGNTIYF; DNA: TGCAGCGTCTCGGAGGGAGGATACTCTGGAAACACCATATATTTT
V: TRBV19; size: few; J: TRBJ1-3; D: NA; CDR3: CASIRQGGNTIYF; DNA: TGTGCCAGTATCCGCCAGGGTGGAAACACCATATATTTT
V: TRBV9; size: NA; J: TRBJ1-5; D: NA; CDR3: CASSVGSQNQPQHF; DNA: TGTGCCAGCAGCGTAGGGTCACAGAATCAGCCCCAGCATTTT
V: TRBV6-5; size: many; J: TRBJ1-1; D: NA; CDR3: CASSYSPGMGTEAFF; DNA: TGTGCCAGCAGTTACTCGCCAGGGATGGGGACTGAAGCTTTCTTT
V: TRBV20-1; size: few; J: TRBJ2-4; D: NA; CDR3: CSAGPSLAKNIQYF; DNA: TGCAGTGCGGGGCCCTCTTTAGCCAAAAACATTCAGTACTTC
V: TRBV24-1; size: NA; J: TRBJ2-1; D: NA; CDR3: CATSDQDRGSYNEQFF; DNA: TGTGCCACCAGTGACCAGGACCGCGGCTCCTACAATGAGCAGTTCTTC
V: TRBV5-5; size: NA; J: TRBJ2-4; D: NA; CDR3: CASSPQTVLRNIQYF; DNA: TGTGCCAGCAGCCCTCAGACAGTTTTGAGAAACATTCAGTACTTC
V: TRBV27; size: many; J: TRBJ1-5; D: TRBD1; CDR3: CASSLSLPTGDEQPQHF; DNA: TGTGCCAGCAGCCTCTCCCTCCCGACAGGGGACGAACAGCCCCAGCATTTT
V: TRBV7-9; size: few; J: TRBJ1-2; D: TRBD1; CDR3: CASSFGQGMDYGYTF; DNA: TGTGCCAGCAGCTTCGGACAGGGGATGGACTATGGCTACACCTTC
V: TRBV20-1; size: few; J: TRBJ1-2; D: NA; CDR3: CSATDSRYHPSGYTF; DNA: TGCAGTGCCACGGACAGTCGCTACCACCCTTCTGGCTACACCTTC
V: TRBV5-1; size: many; J: TRBJ1-4; D: TRBD1; CDR3: CASSNPGQKNEKLFF; DNA: TGCGCCAGCAGCAACCCGGGACAGAAGAATGAAAAACTGTTTTTT
V: TRBV18; size: many; J: TRBJ2-2; D: TRBD2; CDR3: CASSPGLADTGELFF; DNA: TGTGCCAGCTCACCGGGACTAGCAGACACCGGGGAGCTGTTTTTT
V: TRBV15; size: few; J: TRBJ1-1; D: NA; CDR3: CATSREGEWNTEAFF; DNA: TGTGCCACCAGCAGAGAGGGGGAATGGAACACTGAAGCTTTCTTT
V: TRBV5-1; size: few; J: TRBJ2-5; D: TRBD2; CDR3: CASSLGPAGGQETQYF; DNA: TGCGCCAGCAGCTTGGGTCCAGCGGGGGGGCAAGAGACCCAGTACTTC
V: TRBV6-5; size: few; J: TRBJ2-2; D: TRBD1; CDR3: CASSWGQRGTGELFF; DNA: TGTGCCAGCAGTTGGGGACAGCGCGGGACCGGGGAGCTGTTTTTT
V: TRBV12-3/TRBV12-4; size: many; J: TRBJ2-3; D: NA; CDR3: CASSTTLSTDTQYF; DNA: TGTGCCAGCAGTACGACACTTAGCACAGATACGCAGTATTTT
V: TRBV19; size: NA; J: TRBJ2-3; D: NA; CDR3: CASSIYNPDTQYF; DNA: TGTGCCAGTAGTATCTACAATCCAGATACGCAGTATTTT
V: TRBV12-3/TRBV12-4; size: few; J: TRBJ2-3; D: NA; CDR3: CASSWGHRAADTQYF; DNA: TGTGCCAGCAGCTGGGGACACCGAGCTGCCGATACGCAGTATTTT
V: TRBV15; size: few; J: TRBJ2-1; D: NA; CDR3: CATSRRGYSYNEQFF; DNA: TGTGCCACCAGCAGACGGGGGTACTCCTACAATGAGCAGTTCTTC
V: TRBV7-6; size: NA; J: TRBJ1-5; D: NA; CDR3: CASSLAGGEGDQPQHF; DNA: TGTGCCAGCAGCTTAGCGGGAGGCGAAGGAGATCAGCCCCAGCATTTT
V: TRBV7-8; size: NA; J: TRBJ2-1; D: TRBD2; CDR3: CASSRNSGGMYNEQFF; DNA: TGTGCCAGCAGCCGGAATAGCGGGGGGATGTACAATGAGCAGTTCTTC
V: TRBV6-2/TRBV6-3; size: many; J: TRBJ2-2; D: NA; CDR3: CASSNPDRPGELFF; DNA: TGTGCCAGCAGCAACCCAGACAGGCCCGGGGAGCTGTTTTTT
V: TRBV14; size: NA; J: TRBJ2-1; D: NA; CDR3: CASSQDLRPEGQFF; DNA: TGTGCCAGCAGCCAAGATCTGAGGCCCGAGGGGCAGTTCTTC
V: TRBV5-1; size: NA; J: TRBJ2-5; D: NA; CDR3: CASSRRQSENQETQYF; DNA: TGCGCCAGCAGCCGTCGACAGTCGGAAAATCAAGAGACCCAGTACTTC
V: TRBV20-1; size: few; J: TRBJ2-1; D: NA; CDR3: CSARVAGLYNEQFF; DNA: TGCAGTGCTAGAGTGGCGGGTCTCTACAATGAGCAGTTCTTC
V: TRBV9; size: many; J: TRBJ2-5; D: NA; CDR3: CASSVQVTTETQYF; DNA: TGTGCCAGCAGCGTCCAGGTAACGACGGAGACCCAGTACTTC
V: TRBV12-3/TRBV12-4; size: NA; J: TRBJ2-3; D: TRBD2; CDR3: CASISSLSGRLDTQYF; DNA: TGTGCCAGCATCTCAAGTCTTAGCGGGAGATTAGATACGCAGTATTTT
V: TRBV12-3/TRBV12-4; size: many; J: TRBJ2-1; D: NA; CDR3: CASSEGLHEQFF; DNA: TGTGCCAGCAGTGAGGGGCTGCATGAGCAGTTCTTC
V: TRBV5-1; size: NA; J: TRBJ2-1; D: TRBD1; CDR3: CASSLAQGANEQFF; DNA: TGCGCCAGCAGCTTGGCACAGGGGGCGAATGAGCAGTTCTTC
V: TRBV2; size: NA; J: TRBJ1-4; D: NA; CDR3: CASRFEASNEKLFF; DNA: TGTGCCAGCAGGTTCGAGGCCTCCAATGAAAAACTGTTTTTT
V: TRBV9; size: NA; J: TRBJ2-1; D: NA; CDR3: CASSTMNRDQEQFF; DNA: TGTGCCAGCAGCACGATGAACAGGGACCAGGAGCAGTTCTTC
V: TRBV11-2; size: NA; J: TRBJ2-1; D: NA; CDR3: CAGSLVPEYEQFF; DNA: TGTGCCGGCAGCTTAGTCCCGGAGTATGAGCAGTTCTTC
V: TRBV5-1; size: NA; J: TRBJ2-3; D: NA; CDR3: CASSLLGRADTQYF; DNA: TGCGCCAGCAGCCTTCTCGGACGCGCAGATACGCAGTATTTT
V: TRBV20-1; size: NA; J: TRBJ2-1; D: NA; CDR3: CSARDRPSNEQFF; DNA: TGCAGTGCTAGAGATCGGCCTTCCAATGAGCAGTTCTTC
V: TRBV20-1; size: many; J: TRBJ2-5; D: TRBD2; CDR3: CSARDGRGGPETQYF; DNA: TGCAGTGCTAGAGATGGACGGGGGGGCCCTGAGACCCAGTACTTC
V: TRBV29-1; size: NA; J: TRBJ2-5; D: TRBD2; CDR3: CSVAASGAQETQYF; DNA: TGCAGCGTTGCGGCTAGCGGGGCGCAAGAGACCCAGTACTTC
V: TRBV7-2; size: NA; J: TRBJ1-5; D: NA; CDR3: CASSPSPAGKGQPQHF; DNA: TGTGCCAGCAGCCCAAGCCCCGCAGGGAAGGGTCAGCCCCAGCATTTT
V: TRBV10-3; size: NA; J: TRBJ1-2; D: TRBD1; CDR3: CAINHDRDGGYTF; DNA: TGTGCCATCAATCACGACAGGGACGGCGGCTACACCTTC
V: TRBV20-1; size: NA; J: TRBJ2-5; D: TRBD2; CDR3: CSAETRKAGDQETQYF; DNA: TGCAGTGCTGAAACTCGGAAAGCGGGGGACCAAGAGACCCAGTACTTC
V: TRBV12-3/TRBV12-4; size: many; J: TRBJ2-3; D: NA; CDR3: CASSLGGKADTQYF; DNA: TGTGCCAGCAGTTTAGGTGGAAAAGCAGATACGCAGTATTTT
V: TRBV12-3/TRBV12-4; size: few; J: TRBJ2-7; D: TRBD1; CDR3: CASSWDRGPSYEQYF; DNA: TGTGCCAGCAGTTGGGACAGGGGACCCTCCTACGAGCAGTACTTC